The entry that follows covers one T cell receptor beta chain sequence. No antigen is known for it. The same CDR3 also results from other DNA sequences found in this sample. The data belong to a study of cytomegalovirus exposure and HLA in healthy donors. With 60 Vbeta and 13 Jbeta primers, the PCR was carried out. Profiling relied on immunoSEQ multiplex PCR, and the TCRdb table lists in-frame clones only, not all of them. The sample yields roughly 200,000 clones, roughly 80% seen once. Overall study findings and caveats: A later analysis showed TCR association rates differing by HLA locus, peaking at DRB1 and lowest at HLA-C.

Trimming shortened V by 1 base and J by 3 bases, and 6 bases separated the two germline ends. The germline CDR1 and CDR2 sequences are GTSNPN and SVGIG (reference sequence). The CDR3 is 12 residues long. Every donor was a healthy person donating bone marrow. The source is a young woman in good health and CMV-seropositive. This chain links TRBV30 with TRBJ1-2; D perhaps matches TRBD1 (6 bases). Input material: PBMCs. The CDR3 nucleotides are TGTGCCTGGAGTGACAGGGACTATGGCTACACCTTC. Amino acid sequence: CAWSDRDYGYTF.